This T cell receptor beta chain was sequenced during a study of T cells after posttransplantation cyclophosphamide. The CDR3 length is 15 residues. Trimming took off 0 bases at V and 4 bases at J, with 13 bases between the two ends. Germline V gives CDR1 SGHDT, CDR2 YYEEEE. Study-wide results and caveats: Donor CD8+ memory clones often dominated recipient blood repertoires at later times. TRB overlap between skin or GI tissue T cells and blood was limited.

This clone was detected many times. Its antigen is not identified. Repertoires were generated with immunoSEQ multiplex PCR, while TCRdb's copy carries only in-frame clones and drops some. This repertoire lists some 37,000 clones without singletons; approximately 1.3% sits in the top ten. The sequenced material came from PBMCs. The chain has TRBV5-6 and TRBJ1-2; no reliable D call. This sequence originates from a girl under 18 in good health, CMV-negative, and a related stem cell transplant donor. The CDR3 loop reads CASSLALGSGYGYTF. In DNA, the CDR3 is TGTGCCAGCAGCTTGGCCCTCGGGAGTGGCTATGGCTACACCTTC.